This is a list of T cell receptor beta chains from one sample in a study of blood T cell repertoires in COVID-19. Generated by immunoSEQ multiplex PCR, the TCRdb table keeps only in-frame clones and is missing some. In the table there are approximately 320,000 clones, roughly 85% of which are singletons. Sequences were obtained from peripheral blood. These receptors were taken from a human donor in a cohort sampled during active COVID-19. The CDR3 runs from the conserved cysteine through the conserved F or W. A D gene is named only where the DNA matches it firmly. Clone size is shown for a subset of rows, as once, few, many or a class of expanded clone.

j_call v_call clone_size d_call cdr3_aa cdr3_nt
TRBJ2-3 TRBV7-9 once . CASSFGTPTDTQYF TGTGCCAGCAGCTTTGGGACTCCAACAGATACGCAGTATTTT
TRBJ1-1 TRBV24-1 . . CATSDPRVATEAFF TGTGCCACCAGTGATCCCAGGGTGGCCACTGAAGCTTTCTTT
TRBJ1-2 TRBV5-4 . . CASSLGREPFSYTF TGTGCCAGCAGCTTGGGCAGGGAACCCTTTAGCTACACCTTC
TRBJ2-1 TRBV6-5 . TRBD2 CASGKLAMPEQFF TGTGCCAGCGGAAAACTAGCGATGCCTGAGCAGTTCTTC
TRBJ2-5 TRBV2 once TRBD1 CASSEGQASQETQYF TGTGCCAGCAGCGAGGGACAGGCCTCCCAAGAGACCCAGTACTTC
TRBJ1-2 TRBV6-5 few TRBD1 CASNRQGRYGYTF TGTGCCAGCAATCGACAGGGGCGGTATGGCTACACCTTC
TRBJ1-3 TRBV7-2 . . CASSLGQLSGNTIYF TGTGCCAGCAGCTTAGGACAACTCTCTGGAAACACCATATATTTT
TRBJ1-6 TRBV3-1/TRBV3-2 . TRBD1 CASNQGQGTSPLHF TGTGCCAGCAACCAGGGACAGGGGACTTCACCCCTCCACTTT
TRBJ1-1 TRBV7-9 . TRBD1 CASSLRTGNTEAFF TGTGCCAGCAGCTTACGGACAGGGAACACTGAAGCTTTCTTT
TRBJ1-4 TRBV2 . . CASSELQGLFF TGTGCCAGCAGTGAACTACAGGGTCTGTTTTTT
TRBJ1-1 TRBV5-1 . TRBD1 CASSVQGEAFF TGCGCCAGCAGCGTACAGGGGGAAGCTTTCTTT
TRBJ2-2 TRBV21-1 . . CAGKRRLAGNGGELFF TGTGCCGGGAAAAGGCGGCTAGCGGGGAATGGTGGGGAGCTGTTTTTT
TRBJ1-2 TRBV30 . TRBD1 CAWSVDRGCHF TGTGCCTGGAGTGTAGACAGGGGGTGTCACTTC
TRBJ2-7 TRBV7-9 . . CASSPTQQSYEQYF TGTGCCAGCAGCCCCACCCAACAATCCTACGAGCAGTACTTC
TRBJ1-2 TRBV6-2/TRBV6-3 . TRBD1 CASSYDPDRGRTGYTF TGTGCCAGCAGTTACGACCCGGACAGGGGGCGAACTGGCTACACCTTC
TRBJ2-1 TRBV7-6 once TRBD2 CASSRASGIYNEQFF TGTGCCAGCAGCCGTGCTAGCGGGATATACAATGAGCAGTTCTTC
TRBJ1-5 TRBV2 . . CASSGGGGRQPQHF TGTGCCAGCAGTGGGGGAGGGGGAAGACAGCCCCAGCATTTT
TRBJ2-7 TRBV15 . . CATRRASDRTYEQYF TGTGCCACCAGAAGAGCTTCCGACAGGACCTACGAGCAGTACTTC
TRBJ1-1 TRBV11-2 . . CASSSRVRNTEAFF TGTGCCAGCAGTTCCCGGGTTAGGAACACTGAAGCTTTCTTT
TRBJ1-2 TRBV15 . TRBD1 CATSRGQGLDYGYTF TGTGCCACCAGCAGAGGACAGGGGTTGGACTATGGCTACACCTTC
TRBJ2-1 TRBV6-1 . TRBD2 CASSESASGANEQFF TGTGCCAGCAGTGAATCGGCTAGCGGGGCCAATGAGCAGTTCTTC
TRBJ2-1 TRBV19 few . CASTGLAVNNEQFF TGTGCTTCAACAGGGCTAGCGGTAAACAATGAGCAGTTCTTC
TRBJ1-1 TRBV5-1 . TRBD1 CASSPLTGMNTEAFF TGCGCCAGCAGCCCACTGACAGGGATGAACACTGAAGCTTTCTTT
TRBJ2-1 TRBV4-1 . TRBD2 CASSRGLAGGSTYNEQFF TGCGCCAGCAGCCGGGGACTAGCGGGGGGGTCGACCTACAATGAGCAGTTCTTC